This T cell receptor beta chain was sequenced for a study of T cells in Graves' hyperthyroidism and ophthalmopathy. This clonotype was detected many times. Amplified TCR beta CDR3 regions derived from RNA transcripts. When the TCR CDR3 underwent first-round RT-PCR, the HTBI primer set was used. TCRdb independently ran MiXCR on the multiplex PCR reads; one entry per CDR3 protein. The table lists hundreds of thousands of distinct CDR3 sequences, roughly 14% of them singletons. The CDR3 totals 16 residues. The germline V gene encodes CDR1 MGHDK and CDR2 SYGVNS. Trimming took 1 base from V and 5 from J; bases not matched to a gene: 10.

The receptor was isolated from a middle-aged woman with Graves' ophthalmopathy. Sequenced sample: blood. This rearrangement joins TRBV25-1 to TRBJ2-5; 7 bases align to TRBD1. This CDR3 reads CASSESGVTGTETQYF. CDR3 nucleotide sequence: TGTGCCAGCAGTGAATCCGGGGTGACAGGGACGGAGACCCAGTACTTC. The whole variable domain, remainder taken from reference TRBV25-1 and TRBJ2-5, is EADIYQTPRYLVIGTGKKITLECSQTMGHDKMYWYQQDPGMELHLIHYSYGVNSTEKGDLSSESTVSRIRTEHFPLTLESARPSHTSQYLCASSESGVTGTETQYFGPGTRLLVL.